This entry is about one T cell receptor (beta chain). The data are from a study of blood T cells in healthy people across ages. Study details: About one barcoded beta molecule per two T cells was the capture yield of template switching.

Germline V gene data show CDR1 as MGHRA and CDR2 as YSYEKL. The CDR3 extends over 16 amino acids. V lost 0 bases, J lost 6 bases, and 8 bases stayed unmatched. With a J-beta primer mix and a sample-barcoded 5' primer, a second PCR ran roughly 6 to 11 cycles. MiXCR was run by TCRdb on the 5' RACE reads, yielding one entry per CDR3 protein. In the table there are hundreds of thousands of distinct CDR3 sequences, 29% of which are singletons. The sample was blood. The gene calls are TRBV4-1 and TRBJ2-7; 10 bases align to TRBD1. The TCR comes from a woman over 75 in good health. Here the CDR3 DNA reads TGCGCCAGCAGCCAAGATAGGGACAGGGGAAGTCCCGAGCAGTACTTC. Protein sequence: CASSQDRDRGSPEQYF.